This T cell receptor beta chain was retrieved from a study of glioma-infiltrating T cells after dendritic cell vaccination (dated by TCRdb to between 2015 and 2016). Regarding the research as a whole: The cohort comprised approximately 15 glioblastoma patients from Phase I and II dendritic cell vaccination trials, 9 newly diagnosed and 6 with recurrent disease. Between about 2003 and 2013, patients were given autologous tumor lysate-pulsed dendritic cell vaccination. The vaccine was prepared from monocyte-derived dendritic cells that were cultured for seven days with IL-4 and GM-CSF and then pulsed overnight with autologous tumor lysate. Each patient got three intradermal injections of the dendritic cell vaccine, spaced at biweekly intervals, in the arm below the axilla. Deep sequencing of TCR beta CDR3 regions was used to quantify tumor-infiltrating lymphocyte content and compare tumor and blood repertoires in dendritic cell-vaccinated glioblastoma patients. Survival after dendritic cell vaccination was correlated with TCR sequencing metrics, such as TIL content and the overlap between tumor and blood repertoires.

General findings and caveats noted by the study authors: The cohort was small and heterogeneous, with few patients having full blood and tumor sets and even fewer initial-recurrent tumor pairs. After dendritic cell vaccination, a higher estimated pretreatment TIL content predicted longer time to progression and longer overall survival. TCR clonality showed no direct relationship with survival, which suggests that a diverse polyclonal response may be important. The three-group TCR overlap response model was characterized as speculative, and prospective validation of the model was stated to be required.

Notes on this clone: There is no known antigen for this receptor. There are no base qualities to consult, and no much larger clone falls within one base.

Taken from cysteine to phenylalanine, the CDR3 has 18 residues. This entry keeps only the CDR3 DNA: 54 bases, framed from base 1. As encoded in the germline V gene, CDR1 is LGHNA while CDR2 is YNFKEQ. V loses 0 bases at its end and J loses 5 bases; junction bases beyond the gene matches: 7. What the time point label conveys for this sample: after dendritic cell vaccination, including at tumor progression/relapse. Patients were selected for having adequate residual fresh-frozen tumor tissue and more than two years of available survival data. An isocitrate dehydrogenase mutation was not carried by any of the glioblastoma patients, although molecular status was otherwise variable. PBMC were collected before vaccination, two weeks after the third vaccination, and at tumor progression when it occurred. The Qiagen DNeasy Blood extraction Kit was used to extract genomic DNA. Using the immunoSEQ assay, TCRB CDR3 regions were amplified from 2 to 2.5 micrograms of genomic DNA, or from all available DNA when less than that was on hand. For multiplex PCR, 60 forward primers for TCR V beta segments and 13 reverse primers for J beta segments were used. To estimate the number of reads per starting template, synthetic control templates were added to each sample at limiting dilution. The Illumina HiSeq System generated 87 bp sequencing reads. In the authors' own workflow: PCR and sequencing errors were removed by merging closely related sequences with a nearest neighbor algorithm. TCR overlap was measured as the percentage of unique tumor TCR beta sequences that were also present in the peripheral blood of the same patient. The immuneACCESS repertoire file appears here via TCRdb, limited to in-frame rearrangements. These files lack a portion of the clones; in checked studies, under half of the deficit traces to unresolved V genes, and the cause of the others is not known. From that table come the V and J calls and clone size; the DNA was used to work out D and trimming. Counted in this sample were 99,000 or so clones; approximately 80% of them appeared once. The ten largest clones take up about 5.7% of the sample.

The sequence joins TRBV4-2 to TRBJ2-2, with TRBD2 identical over 12 junction bases. This TCR derives from a human donor with glioblastoma. This specimen was blood, taken after dendritic cell vaccination. The DNA reads as follows: TGTGCCAGCAGCCAAGAGAACTCCGGACTAGCGGGGACCGGGGAGCTGTTTTTT. Its translation reads: CASSQENSGLAGTGELFF.